The 12 T cell receptor beta chains listed next were all sequenced from one sample in a study of PD-1 blockade in classical Hodgkin lymphoma. Some clones are missing from TCRdb's copy, which holds only in-frame ones; the method was immunoSEQ multiplex PCR. Of roughly 50,000 clones in the sample, roughly 86% were seen once. Time point denoted: cycle 4 day 1 (C4D1), after more than 5 weeks of nivolumab. Every one of the patients relapsed after autologous stem cell transplantation (brentuximab vedotin exposure was variable). This specimen was peripheral blood mononuclear cells (PBMCs), taken before the fourth cycle of nivolumab. These receptors all come from a human donor with classical Hodgkin lymphoma.

The chain uses TRBV5-6 and TRBJ2-3; unclear D gene. V lost 1 base and J 1 base, leaving 10 bases between the germline ends. The germline V gene has CDR1 SGHDT and CDR2 YYEEEE. CDR3 length: 15 residues. The CDR3 region is CASSLWGSGTDTQYF. CDR3 DNA sequence: TGTGCCAGCAGCTTGTGGGGTTCGGGCACAGATACGCAGTATTTT.

This chain links TRBV9 with TRBJ1-4; TRBD1 might be the D (5 bases). Germline values: CDR1 SGDLS, CDR2 YYNGEE. CDR3 length: 15 amino acids. V was clipped by 0 bases and J by 4 bases, with 10 bases between them. Written as DNA, the CDR3 is TGTGCCAGCAGCGTAGGTGCAGGGCGTAATGAAAAACTGTTTTTT. This gives the protein CASSVGAGRNEKLFF.

This chain joins TRBV6-1 and TRBJ1-1; D not certain. Germline-derived CDR1 and CDR2 are MNHNS and SASEGT. Trimming took off 8 bases at V and 5 bases at J, with 15 bases between the two ends. The CDR3 is made up of 13 amino acids. The CDR3 reads CASPSRGSTEAFF. In DNA form, the CDR3 reads TGTGCCAGCCCCTCTAGAGGTAGTACTGAAGCTTTCTTT.

The chain recombines TRBV16 with TRBJ1-3; no firm D call. V shed 3 bases and J shed 0 bases, with 12 bases lying between them. CDR3 size: 16 residues. Germline loops: CDR1 KGHSY, CDR2 FQNENV. The CDR3 DNA sequence: TGTGCCAGCAGCCACGATGACATATTCTCTGGAAACACCATATATTTT. It codes for CASSHDDIFSGNTIYF.

This clone appeared a few times. J is TRBJ2-2 and V is TRBV6-5, with 10 bases that match TRBD1. The CDR3 length is 15 residues. J lost 7 bases, V lost 6 bases, and 8 bases had no gene match. CDR1 MNHEY and CDR2 SVGAGI come from the germline V gene. The DNA for the CDR3 is TGTGCCAGCAGCCACCGGACAGGGGGGAACGGGGAGCTGTTTTTT. Amino acid sequence: CASSHRTGGNGELFF.

CDR3 nucleotides: TGTGCCAGCAGTTACGGGATCAACTCTGGGGCCAACGTCCTGACTTTC. Its translation is CASSYGINSGANVLTF. This rearrangement joins TRBV6-5 to TRBJ2-6, with D unclear. The CDR3 loop spans 16 amino acids. Germline V gene lookup returns CDR1 MNHEY and CDR2 SVGAGI. Trimming took 2 bases from V and 0 from J, leaving 8 bases between them.

V is TRBV27 and J is TRBJ1-1; tentatively, D is TRBD1 (5 bases). Germline lookup yields CDR1 MNHEY and CDR2 SMNVEV (reference sequence). V was shortened by 5 bases and J by 1 base, with 17 bases between the two germline ends. The CDR3 has 16 amino acids. CDR3 loop: CASSPLTKGRNTEAFF. For the CDR3, the DNA is TGTGCCAGCAGTCCACTGACGAAGGGGAGGAACACTGAAGCTTTCTTT.

The chain carries TRBV2 and TRBJ2-1, with TRBD1 matching 7 bases. V was pared by 6 bases and J by 2 bases, with 7 bases of the junction left unmatched. Looked up from germline, CDR1 is SNHLY and CDR2 is FYNNEI. This CDR3 spans 15 amino acids. This CDR3 reads CASRPDREPYNEQFF. The CDR3 region has the DNA TGTGCCAGCAGGCCTGACAGGGAACCCTACAATGAGCAGTTCTTC.

This chain links TRBV19 with TRBJ1-4; TRBD1 aligns across 11 bases. This CDR3 comprises 15 residues. The germline V gene has CDR1 LNHDA and CDR2 SQIVND (reference sequence). V shed 8 bases, J shed 5 bases, and the junction held 7 bases outside the gene matches. The CDR3 DNA is TGTGCCAGTCGGACAGGGGGCAATAAGAATGAAAAACTGTTTTTT. Translating gives CASRTGGNKNEKLFF.

The genes are TRBV27 and TRBJ2-3, with D perhaps matching TRBD2 (5 bases). The CDR3 is 12 amino acids. Germline V gene data show CDR1 as MNHEY and CDR2 as SMNVEV (reference sequence). V was cut by 3 bases and J by 8 bases, with 9 bases left in between. The chain's CDR3 is CASSLPGGTQYF. CDR3 sequence (DNA): TGTGCCAGCAGTTTGCCCGGAGGTACGCAGTATTTT.

The chain carries TRBV27 and TRBJ2-7; perhaps TRBD2 as D (6 bases). Germline-derived CDR1 and CDR2 are MNHEY and SMNVEV (reference sequence). CDR3 length: 14 amino acids. The V and J ends lost 6 bases and 6 bases respectively, with 18 bases between them. This CDR3 is CASRARGSGGEQYF. CDR3 sequence (DNA): TGTGCCAGCAGAGCCCGCGGGTCCGGGGGCGAGCAGTACTTC.

The chain combines TRBV6-5 with TRBJ1-2; 7 bases are shared with TRBD1. V dropped 5 bases and J dropped 5; count of bases not matched to a gene: 5. Germline V CDR1 and CDR2: MNHEY, SVGAGI. This CDR3 has 13 residues. CDR3 sequence reads: CASSPPGQYGYTF. CDR3 nucleotide sequence: TGTGCCAGCAGTCCCCCGGGACAGTATGGCTACACCTTC.